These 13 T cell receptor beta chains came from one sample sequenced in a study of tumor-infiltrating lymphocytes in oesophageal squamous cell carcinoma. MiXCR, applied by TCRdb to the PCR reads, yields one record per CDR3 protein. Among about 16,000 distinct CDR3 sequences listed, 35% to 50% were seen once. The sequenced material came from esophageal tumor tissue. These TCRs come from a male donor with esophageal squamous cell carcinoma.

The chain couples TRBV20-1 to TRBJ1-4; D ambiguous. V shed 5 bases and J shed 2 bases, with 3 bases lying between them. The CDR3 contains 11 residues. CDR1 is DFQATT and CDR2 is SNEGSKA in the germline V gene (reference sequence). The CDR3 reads CSAWTNEKLFF. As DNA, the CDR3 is TGCAGTGCTTGGACTAATGAAAAACTGTTTTTT.

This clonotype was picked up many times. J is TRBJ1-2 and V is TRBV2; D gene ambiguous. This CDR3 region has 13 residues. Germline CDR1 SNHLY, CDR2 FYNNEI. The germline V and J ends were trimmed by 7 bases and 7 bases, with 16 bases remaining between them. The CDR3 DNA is TGTGCCAGCACGTTGGACGGAGATGGTGGCTACACCTTC. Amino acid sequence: CASTLDGDGGYTF.

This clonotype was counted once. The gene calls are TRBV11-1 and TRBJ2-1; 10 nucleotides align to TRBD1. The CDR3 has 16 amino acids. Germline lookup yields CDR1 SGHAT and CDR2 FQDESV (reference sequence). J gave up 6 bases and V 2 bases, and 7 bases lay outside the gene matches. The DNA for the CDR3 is TGTGCCAGCAGCTTACCGGGACAGGGGTGGGGCAATGAGCAGTTCTTC. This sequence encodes CASSLPGQGWGNEQFF.

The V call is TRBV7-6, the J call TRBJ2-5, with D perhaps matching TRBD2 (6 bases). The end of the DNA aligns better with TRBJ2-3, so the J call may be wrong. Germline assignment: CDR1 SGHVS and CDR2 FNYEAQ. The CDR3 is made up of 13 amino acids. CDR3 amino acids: CASSRIAADTQYF. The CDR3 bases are TGTGCCAGCAGCAGAATAGCGGCAGATACGCAGTATTTT.

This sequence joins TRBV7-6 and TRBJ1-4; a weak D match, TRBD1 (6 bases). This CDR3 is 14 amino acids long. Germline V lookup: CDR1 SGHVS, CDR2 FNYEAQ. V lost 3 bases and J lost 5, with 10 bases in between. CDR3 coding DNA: TGTGCCAGCAGCTTGCGGACAGCAAATGAAAAACTGTTTTTT. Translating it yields CASSLRTANEKLFF.

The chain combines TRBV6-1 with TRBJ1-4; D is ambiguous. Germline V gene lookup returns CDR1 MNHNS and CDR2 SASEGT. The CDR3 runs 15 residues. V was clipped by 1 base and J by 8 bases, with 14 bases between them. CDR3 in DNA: TGTGCCAGCAGTGAAGTTGTCCCCCTCCAGGAAAAACTGTTTTTT. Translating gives CASSEVVPLQEKLFF.

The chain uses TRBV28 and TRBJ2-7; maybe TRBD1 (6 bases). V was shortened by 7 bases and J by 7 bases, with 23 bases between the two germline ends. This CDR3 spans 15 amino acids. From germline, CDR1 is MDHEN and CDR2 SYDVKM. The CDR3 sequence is CASKYPGQNYNEQYF. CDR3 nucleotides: TGTGCCAGCAAATACCCAGGACAGAACTACAATGAGCAGTACTTC. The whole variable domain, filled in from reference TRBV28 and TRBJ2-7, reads DVKVTQSSRYLVKRTGEKVFLECVQDMDHENMFWYRQDPGLGLRLIYFSYDVKMKEKGDIPEGYSVSREKKERFSLILESASTNQTSMYLCASKYPGQNYNEQYFGPGTRLTVT.

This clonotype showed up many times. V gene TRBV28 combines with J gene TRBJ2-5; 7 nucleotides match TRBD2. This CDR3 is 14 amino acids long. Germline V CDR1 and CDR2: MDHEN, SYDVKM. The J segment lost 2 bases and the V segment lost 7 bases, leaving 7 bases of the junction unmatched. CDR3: CASKLNGGQETQYF. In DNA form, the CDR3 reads TGTGCCAGCAAACTTAACGGGGGGCAAGAGACCCAGTACTTC.

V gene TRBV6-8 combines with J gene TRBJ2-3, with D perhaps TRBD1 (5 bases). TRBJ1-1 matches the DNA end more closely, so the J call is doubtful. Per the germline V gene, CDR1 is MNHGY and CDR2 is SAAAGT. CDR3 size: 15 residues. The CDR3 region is CASSYSLGGGTEAFF. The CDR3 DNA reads TGTGCCAGCAGTTATTCACTGGGGGGAGGGACTGAAGCTTTCTTT.

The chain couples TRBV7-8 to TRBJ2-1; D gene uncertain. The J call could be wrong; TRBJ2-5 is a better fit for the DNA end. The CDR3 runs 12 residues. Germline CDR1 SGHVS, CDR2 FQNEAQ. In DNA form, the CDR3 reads TGTGCCAGCAGCTTAGTTGGAGAGACCCAGTACTTC. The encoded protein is CASSLVGETQYF.

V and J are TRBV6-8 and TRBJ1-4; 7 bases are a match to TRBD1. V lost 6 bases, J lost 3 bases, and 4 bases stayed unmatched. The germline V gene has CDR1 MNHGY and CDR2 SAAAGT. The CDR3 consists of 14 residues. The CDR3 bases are TGTGCCAGCAGCCCCGGGACAGCTAATGAAAAACTGTTTTTT. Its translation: CASSPGTANEKLFF.

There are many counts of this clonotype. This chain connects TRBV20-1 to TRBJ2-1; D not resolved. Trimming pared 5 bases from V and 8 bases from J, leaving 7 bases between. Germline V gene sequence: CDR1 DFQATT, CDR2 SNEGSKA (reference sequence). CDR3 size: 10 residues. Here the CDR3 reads CSAQRHEQFF. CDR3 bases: TGCAGTGCTCAGCGACATGAGCAGTTCTTC.

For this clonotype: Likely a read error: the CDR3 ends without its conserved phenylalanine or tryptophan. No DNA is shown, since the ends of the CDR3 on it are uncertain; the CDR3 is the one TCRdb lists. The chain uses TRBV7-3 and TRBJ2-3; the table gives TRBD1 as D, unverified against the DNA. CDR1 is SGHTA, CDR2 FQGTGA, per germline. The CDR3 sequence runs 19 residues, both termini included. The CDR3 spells CASSSRTGTGTRNEQFFGP.